The 21 T cell receptor beta chains given below trace back to one sample, sequenced in a study of a mutant IDH1 vaccine in newly diagnosed glioma. Libraries were prepared by immunoSEQ multiplex PCR; TCRdb keeps only in-frame clonotypes and omits some of them. The table lists about 25,000 clones, 75% to 80% of them singletons. The time point is: week 5, during vaccination. Mutant IDH1 20-mer peptide, at 300 ug, made up each vaccine dose, with topical imiquimod. The antigens for these receptors are not known. The material sequenced was PBMCs, taken from a glioma patient whose treatment included an IDH1 peptide vaccine. The receptors stem from a man between 40 and 49 years old with glioma.

This clone is termed medium-sized (0.01 to 0.1%). The J gene is TRBJ2-7, the V gene TRBV27; 8 bases line up with TRBD1. CDR3 length: 15 residues. Germline V gene data show CDR1 as MNHEY and CDR2 as SMNVEV (reference sequence). V trimming: 3 bases; J trimming: 0 bases; junction bases outside the gene matches: 4. The CDR3 bases are TGTGCCAGCAGTTTTTCAGGGGGCGGCTCCTACGAGCAGTACTTC. Amino acids: CASSFSGGGSYEQYF.

This clone was seen just once. The chain carries TRBV18 and TRBJ1-4, with TRBD1 as a possible D gene (5 bases). Trimming stripped 3 bases from V and 3 bases from J, with 14 bases between. The CDR3 loop spans 16 amino acids. Per the germline V gene, CDR1 is KGHSH and CDR2 is LQKENI. CDR3 sequence (DNA): TGTGCCAGCTCACCTGCTGCGGCGGGGGCTAATGAAAAACTGTTTTTT. Its protein product is CASSPAAAGANEKLFF.

The chain joins TRBV19 to TRBJ2-7; either TRBD1 or TRBD2 may fit D (6 bases each). The length of the CDR3 is 15 residues. CDR1 LNHDA and CDR2 SQIVND come from the germline V gene (reference sequence). V lost 5 bases, J lost 9 bases, and 23 bases lay in between. The DNA for the CDR3 is TGTGCCAGTAGTTCATCGGCGGGACACGGGGTAGCGCAGTACGTC. As protein: CASSSSAGHGVAQYV.

The chain carries TRBV4-1 and TRBJ2-4, with TRBD1 as a possible D gene (6 bases). The CDR3 length is 14 residues. Germline loops: CDR1 MGHRA, CDR2 YSYEKL. V was shortened by 2 bases and J by 1 base, with 6 bases between the two germline ends. CDR3 in amino acids: CASSQQGAKNIQYF. CDR3 in DNA: TGCGCCAGCAGCCAACAGGGGGCCAAAAACATTCAGTACTTC.

This chain's CDR3 is CASSVGGTGVFETQYF. The CDR3 region has the DNA TGTGCCAGCAGCGTAGGTGGGACAGGGGTATTCGAGACCCAGTACTTC. The V gene is TRBV9, the J gene TRBJ2-5; 10 bases line up with TRBD1. Germline assignment: CDR1 SGDLS and CDR2 YYNGEE. V shed 0 bases and J 5 bases; nucleotides not matched to a gene: 7. The CDR3 is 16 amino acids. The full variable domain, in which reference TRBV9 and TRBJ2-5 provide the parts outside the CDR3, is DSGVTQTPKHLITATGQRVTLRCSPRSGDLSVYWYQQSLDQGLQFLIQYYNGEERAKGNILERFSAQQFPDLHSELNLSSLELGDSALYFCASSVGGTGVFETQYFGPGTRLLVL.

This chain joins TRBV18 and TRBJ1-2; D perhaps matches TRBD1 (6 bases). This CDR3 comprises 12 residues. The V end was cut by 1 base, the J end by 8 bases, with 8 bases between. Germline CDR1 is KGHSH and CDR2 is LQKENI. CDR3 sequence (DNA): TGTGCCAGCTCACCACAGGGGGACGGCTACACCTTC. It encodes CASSPQGDGYTF. The full variable domain, its missing parts supplied by reference TRBV18 and TRBJ1-2, is NAGVMQNPRHLVRRRGQEARLRCSPMKGHSHVYWYRQLPEEGLKFMVYLQKENIIDESGMPKERFSAEFPKEGPSILRIQQVVRGDSAAYFCASSPQGDGYTFGSGTRLTVV.

This chain uses TRBV11-3 with TRBJ1-5, with 7 bases matching TRBD1. V lost 0 bases and J lost 0; bases outside the gene matches: 5. Looked up from germline, CDR1 is SGHNT and CDR2 is YENEEA. The CDR3 is 17 residues long. The CDR3 loop reads CASSLDFGTDSNQPQHF. CDR3 nucleotide sequence: TGTGCCAGCAGCTTAGATTTTGGGACAGATAGCAATCAGCCCCAGCATTTT. The full variable domain, rest sourced from reference TRBV11-3 and TRBJ1-5, is EAGVVQSPRYKIIEKKQPVAFWCNPISGHNTLYWYLQNLGQGPELLIRYENEEAVDDSQLPKDRFSAERLKGVDSTLKIQPAELGDSAVYLCASSLDFGTDSNQPQHFGDGTRLSIL.

The rearrangement uses TRBV5-1 and TRBJ2-3; 10 nucleotides align to TRBD2. CDR3 size: 16 residues. V lost 0 bases, J lost 2 bases, and 3 bases stayed unmatched. Germline assignment: CDR1 SGHRS and CDR2 YFSETQ. CDR3 loop: CASSLGAGGFTDTQYF. CDR3 nucleotides: TGCGCCAGCAGCTTGGGAGCGGGAGGGTTCACAGATACGCAGTATTTT.

The sample holds a few counts of this clone. The chain joins TRBV4-1 to TRBJ1-1; D uncertain. Germline CDR1 is MGHRA and CDR2 is YSYEKL. The CDR3 extends over 14 amino acids. V was pared by 1 base and J by 8 bases, with 14 bases between. CDR3 loop: CASSQAVQVPEAFF. CDR3 nucleotide sequence: TGCGCCAGCAGCCAAGCTGTTCAGGTGCCCGAAGCTTTCTTT.

The V call is TRBV5-6, the J call TRBJ1-3; TRBD1 might be the D (5 bases). Germline V gives CDR1 SGHDT, CDR2 YYEEEE. The CDR3 runs 13 residues. Trimming removed 4 bases from V and 7 bases from J, with 12 bases in between. CDR3 DNA: TGTGCCAGCAGCCGGGCCGGGGCGAACACCATATATTTT. Its translation: CASSRAGANTIYF.

This chain connects TRBV11-3 to TRBJ2-3; D not resolved. Between the trimmed V and J ends, which lost 0 bases and 0 bases, there was a span of 13 bases. This CDR3 is built from 17 residues. The germline V gene has CDR1 SGHNT and CDR2 YENEEA. Here the CDR3 reads CASSLDRLGSSTDTQYF. The DNA of the CDR3 is TGTGCCAGCAGCTTAGATCGGCTAGGATCTAGCACAGATACGCAGTATTTT.

CDR3: CASSDGGYNEQFF. The CDR3 region has the DNA TGCGCCAGCAGTGATGGAGGATACAATGAGCAGTTCTTC. This chain connects TRBV10-1 to TRBJ2-1, with D perhaps TRBD2 (5 bases). Germline CDR1 WNHNN, CDR2 SYGVQD (reference sequence). CDR3 length: 13 residues. V gave up 3 bases and J gave up 4 bases, with 7 bases separating them.

The chain recombines TRBV19 with TRBJ2-5; 8 bases align to TRBD2. The length of the CDR3 is 14 residues. Germline CDR1 reads LNHDA; CDR2 reads SQIVND (reference sequence). The J segment lost 2 bases and the V segment lost 1 base, leaving 0 bases of the junction unmatched. For the CDR3, the DNA is TGTGCCAGTAGTATAGCGGGGGGGCAAGAGACCCAGTACTTC. It specifies CASSIAGGQETQYF.

This clone was seen more than once but under ten times. The chain joins TRBV5-4 to TRBJ2-2; no clear D gene. Germline lookup yields CDR1 SGHNT and CDR2 YYREEE (reference sequence). V was trimmed by 3 bases and J by 5 bases, leaving 11 bases between them. The CDR3 is made up of 14 amino acids. CDR3 protein: CASSSQIVTGELFF. The CDR3 nucleotides read TGTGCCAGCAGCTCGCAGATAGTTACCGGGGAGCTGTTTTTT.

This chain joins TRBV7-9 and TRBJ1-2; 7 bases fit TRBD1. The CDR3 has 16 amino acids. Germline V lookup: CDR1 SEHNR, CDR2 FQNEAQ (reference sequence). The V segment lost 0 bases and the J segment 1 base; nucleotides outside the gene matches: 5. CDR3 bases: TGTGCCAGCAGCTTAGCGGGACAGACTTTTAACTATGGCTACACCTTC. It codes for CASSLAGQTFNYGYTF.

This clone is labeled as medium-sized. The V call is TRBV5-1, the J call TRBJ2-6, with D possibly TRBD1 on 6 matching bases. CDR3 length: 17 amino acids. The germline V and J ends were trimmed by 4 bases and 0 bases, with 14 bases remaining between them. Germline loops: CDR1 SGHRS, CDR2 YFSETQ. The CDR3 bases are TGCGCCAGCAGCCAGGGACATCCTGCCTCTGGGGCCAACGTCCTGACTTTC. Its protein is CASSQGHPASGANVLTF.

V and J are TRBV10-2 and TRBJ2-2, with a tentative D call TRBD1 (5 bases). Trimming stripped 6 bases from V and 6 bases from J, with 14 bases between. Per the germline V gene, CDR1 is WSHSY and CDR2 is SAAADI. The CDR3 has 14 residues. In DNA, the CDR3 is TGCGCCAGCAGCCCCGGGTCCAGGGCCGGGGAGCTGTTTTTT. It codes for CASSPGSRAGELFF.

A few counts support this clone. The CDR3 DNA sequence: TGTGCCAGCAGCTTAGGGGGACAGGCTTACAATGAGCAGTTCTTC. It codes for CASSLGGQAYNEQFF. The chain is built from TRBV7-7 and TRBJ2-1, with 8 nucleotides matching TRBD1. V lost 1 base to trimming and J lost 4 bases; unmatched junction nucleotides: 3. The CDR3 totals 15 residues. Looked up from germline, CDR1 is SSHAT and CDR2 is FNYEAQ (reference sequence). The complete variable domain, with remaining parts taken from reference TRBV7-7 and TRBJ2-1, reads GAGVSQSPRYKVTKRGQDVTLRCDPISSHATLYWYQQALGQGPEFLTYFNYEAQPDKSGLPSDRFSAERPEGSISTLTIQRTEQRDSAMYRCASSLGGQAYNEQFFGPGTRLTVL.

The chain combines TRBV19 with TRBJ2-2; the D gene is possibly TRBD1 (6 bases). Trimming took off 5 bases at V and 6 bases at J, with 16 bases between the two ends. The germline V gene encodes CDR1 LNHDA and CDR2 SQIVND (reference sequence). The CDR3 sequence is 15 residues long. The CDR3 DNA sequence: TGTGCCAGTAGTGGGATGTACAGGGTCGCCGGGGAGCTGTTTTTT. This sequence encodes CASSGMYRVAGELFF.

This CDR3 reads CASSLASSDTQYF. The CDR3 DNA sequence: TGTGCCAGCAGCTTAGCGAGTTCAGATACGCAGTATTTT. The chain uses TRBV7-2 and TRBJ2-3; D ambiguous. The CDR3 loop spans 13 amino acids. From germline, CDR1 is SGHTA and CDR2 FQGNSA. Trimming shortened V by 0 bases and J by 4 bases, and 5 bases separated the two germline ends.

This clone came up a few times. The V gene is TRBV5-1, the J gene TRBJ2-7; D gene unclear. V shed 1 base and J shed 4 bases, with 15 bases lying between them. The V gene's germline CDR1 is SGHRS and CDR2 YFSETQ. This CDR3 comprises 15 residues. CDR3 sequence reads: CASSLLGQTSYEQYF. The CDR3 coding sequence is TGCGCCAGCAGCTTGCTGGGCCAGACGAGTTACGAGCAGTACTTC.